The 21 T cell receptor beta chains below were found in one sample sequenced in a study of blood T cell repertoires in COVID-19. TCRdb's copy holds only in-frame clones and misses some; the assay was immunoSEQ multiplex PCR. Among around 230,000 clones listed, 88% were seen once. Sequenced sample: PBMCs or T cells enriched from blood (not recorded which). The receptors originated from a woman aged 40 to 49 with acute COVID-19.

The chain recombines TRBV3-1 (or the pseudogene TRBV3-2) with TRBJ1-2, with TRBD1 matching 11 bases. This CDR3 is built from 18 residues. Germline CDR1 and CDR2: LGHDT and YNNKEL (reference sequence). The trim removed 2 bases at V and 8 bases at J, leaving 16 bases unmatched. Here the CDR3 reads CASSQSQDRGQDRSGYTF. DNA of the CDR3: TGTGCCAGCAGCCAATCCCAGGACAGGGGGCAGGATCGATCGGGCTACACCTTC.

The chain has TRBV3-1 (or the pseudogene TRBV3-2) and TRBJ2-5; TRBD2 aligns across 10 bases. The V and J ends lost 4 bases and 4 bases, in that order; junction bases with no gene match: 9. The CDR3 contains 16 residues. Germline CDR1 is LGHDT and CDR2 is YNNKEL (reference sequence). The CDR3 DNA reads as TGTGCCAGCAGCCTAGGAGCGGGGGGGCAGCGAGAGACCCAGTACTTC. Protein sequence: CASSLGAGGQRETQYF.

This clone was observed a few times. CDR3 nucleotide sequence: TGCGCCAGCAGCTTGATCGCAGGGGGGACCGGGGAGCTGTTTTTT. As protein: CASSLIAGGTGELFF. The chain joins TRBV5-1 to TRBJ2-2; D possibly corresponds to TRBD1 (7 bases). Trimming shortened V by 1 base and J by 5 bases, and 12 bases separated the two germline ends. CDR3 size: 15 residues. Germline V gene data show CDR1 as SGHRS and CDR2 as YFSETQ.

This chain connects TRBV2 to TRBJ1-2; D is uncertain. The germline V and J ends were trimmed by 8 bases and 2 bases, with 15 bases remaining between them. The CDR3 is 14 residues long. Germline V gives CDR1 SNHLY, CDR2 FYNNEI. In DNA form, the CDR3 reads TGTGCCAGCTCTGGGAATTCGGGAAACTATGGCTACACCTTC. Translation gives CASSGNSGNYGYTF.

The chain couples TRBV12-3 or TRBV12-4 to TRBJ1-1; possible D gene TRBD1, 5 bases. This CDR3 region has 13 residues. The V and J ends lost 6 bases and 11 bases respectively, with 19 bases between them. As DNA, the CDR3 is TGTGCCAGCAGACGGGCGGGGGTTCCCTGGGCTTTCTTT. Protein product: CASRRAGVPWAFF.

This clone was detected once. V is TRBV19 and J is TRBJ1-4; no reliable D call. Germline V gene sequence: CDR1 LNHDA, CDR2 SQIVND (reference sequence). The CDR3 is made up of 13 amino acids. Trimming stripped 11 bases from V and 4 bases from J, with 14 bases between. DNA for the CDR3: TGTGCCGCAAGCCGTGGAGATAATGAAAAACTGTTTTTT. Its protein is CAASRGDNEKLFF.

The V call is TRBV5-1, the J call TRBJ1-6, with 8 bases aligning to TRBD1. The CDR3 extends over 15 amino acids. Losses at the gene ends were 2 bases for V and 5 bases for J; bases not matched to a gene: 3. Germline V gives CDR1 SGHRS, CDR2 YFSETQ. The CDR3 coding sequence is TGCGCCAGCAGCTTATACAGGGGGAATAATTCACCCCTCCACTTT. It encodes CASSLYRGNNSPLHF.

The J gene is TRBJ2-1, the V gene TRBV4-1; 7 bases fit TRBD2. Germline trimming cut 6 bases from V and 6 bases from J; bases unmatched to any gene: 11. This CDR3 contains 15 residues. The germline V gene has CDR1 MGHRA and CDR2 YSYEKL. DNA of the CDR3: TGCGCCAGCAGTTCGAGCGGGACGTTTTCCAATGAGCAGTTCTTC. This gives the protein CASSSSGTFSNEQFF.

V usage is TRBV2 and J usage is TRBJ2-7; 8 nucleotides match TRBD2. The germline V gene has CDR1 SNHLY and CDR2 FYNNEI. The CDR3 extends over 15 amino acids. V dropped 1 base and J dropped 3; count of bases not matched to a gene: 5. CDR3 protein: CASSEGLAGIYEQYV. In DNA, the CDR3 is TGTGCCAGCAGTGAAGGGCTAGCGGGTATCTACGAGCAGTACGTC.

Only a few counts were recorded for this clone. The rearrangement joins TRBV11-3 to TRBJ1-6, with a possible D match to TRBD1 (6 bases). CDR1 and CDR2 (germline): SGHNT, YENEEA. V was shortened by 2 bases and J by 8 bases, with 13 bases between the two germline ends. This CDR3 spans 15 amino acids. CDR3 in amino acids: CASSLLPRTDSPLHF. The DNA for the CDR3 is TGTGCCAGCAGCTTATTACCCCGGACAGATTCACCCCTCCACTTT.

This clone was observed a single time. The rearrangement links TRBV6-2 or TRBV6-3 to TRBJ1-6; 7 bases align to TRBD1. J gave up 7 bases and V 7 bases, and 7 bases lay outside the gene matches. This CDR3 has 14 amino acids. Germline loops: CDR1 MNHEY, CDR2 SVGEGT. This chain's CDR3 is CASTPDRANSPLHF. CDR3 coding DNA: TGTGCCAGCACCCCCGACAGGGCGAATTCACCCCTCCACTTT.

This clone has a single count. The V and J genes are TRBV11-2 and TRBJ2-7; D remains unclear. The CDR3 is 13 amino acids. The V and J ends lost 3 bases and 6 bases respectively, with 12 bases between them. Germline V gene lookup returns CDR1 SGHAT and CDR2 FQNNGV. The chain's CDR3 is CASSFLRSGEQYV. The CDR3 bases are TGTGCCAGCAGCTTTCTCCGCTCGGGCGAGCAGTACGTC.

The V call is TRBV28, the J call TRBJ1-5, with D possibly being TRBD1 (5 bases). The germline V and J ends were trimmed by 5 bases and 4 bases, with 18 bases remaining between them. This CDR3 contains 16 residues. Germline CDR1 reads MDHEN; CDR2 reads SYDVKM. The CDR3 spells CASSQPRGIGNQPQHF. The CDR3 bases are TGTGCCAGCAGTCAGCCCCGGGGGATCGGAAATCAGCCCCAGCATTTT.

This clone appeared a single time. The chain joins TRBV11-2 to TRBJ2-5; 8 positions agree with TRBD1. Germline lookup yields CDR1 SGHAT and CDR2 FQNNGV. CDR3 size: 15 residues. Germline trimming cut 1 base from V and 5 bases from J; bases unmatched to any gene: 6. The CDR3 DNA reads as TGTGCCAGCAGCTTAGGACAGGGGAGGCAGGAGACCCAGTACTTC. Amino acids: CASSLGQGRQETQYF.

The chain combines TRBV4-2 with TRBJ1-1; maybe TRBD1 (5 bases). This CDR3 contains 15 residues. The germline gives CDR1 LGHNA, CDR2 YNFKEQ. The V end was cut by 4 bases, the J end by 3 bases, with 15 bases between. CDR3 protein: CASSLGGSKDTEAFF. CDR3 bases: TGTGCCAGCAGCCTGGGGGGATCGAAAGACACTGAAGCTTTCTTT.

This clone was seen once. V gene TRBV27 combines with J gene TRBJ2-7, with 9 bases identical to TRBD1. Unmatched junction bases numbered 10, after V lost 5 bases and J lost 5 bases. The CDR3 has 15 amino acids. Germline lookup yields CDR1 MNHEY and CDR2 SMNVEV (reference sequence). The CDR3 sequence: CASSAYRDRADEQYF. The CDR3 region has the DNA TGTGCCAGCAGTGCCTACCGGGACAGGGCTGACGAGCAGTACTTC.

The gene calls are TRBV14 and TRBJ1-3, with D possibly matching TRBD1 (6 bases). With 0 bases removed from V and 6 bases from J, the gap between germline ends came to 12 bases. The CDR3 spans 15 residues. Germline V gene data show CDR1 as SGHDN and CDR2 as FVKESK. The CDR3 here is CASSQDLRGVNTIYF. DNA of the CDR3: TGTGCCAGCAGCCAAGATCTCAGGGGAGTAAACACCATATATTTT.

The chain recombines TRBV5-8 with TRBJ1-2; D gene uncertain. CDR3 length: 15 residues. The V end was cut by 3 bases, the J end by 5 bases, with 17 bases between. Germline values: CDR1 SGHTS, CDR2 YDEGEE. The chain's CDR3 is CASSWEANPTYGYTF. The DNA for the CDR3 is TGTGCCAGCAGCTGGGAGGCGAACCCAACTTATGGCTACACCTTC.

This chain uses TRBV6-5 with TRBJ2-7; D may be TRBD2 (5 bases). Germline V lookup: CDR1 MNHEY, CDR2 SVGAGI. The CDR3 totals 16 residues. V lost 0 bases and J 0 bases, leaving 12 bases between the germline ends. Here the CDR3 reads CASSYSPLAPSYEQYF. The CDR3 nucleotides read TGTGCCAGCAGTTACTCTCCCCTAGCACCCTCCTACGAGCAGTACTTC.

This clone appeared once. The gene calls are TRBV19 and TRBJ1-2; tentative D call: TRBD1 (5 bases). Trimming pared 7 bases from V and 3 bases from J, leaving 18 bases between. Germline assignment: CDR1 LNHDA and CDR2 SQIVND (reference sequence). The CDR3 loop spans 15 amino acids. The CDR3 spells CASIPGPGGDYGYTF. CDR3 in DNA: TGTGCCAGTATTCCGGGGCCGGGGGGTGACTATGGCTACACCTTC.

In DNA, the CDR3 is TGTGCCAGCAGTTCTAGGGAGACAAGGACGGAAAAACTGTTTTTT. It codes for CASSSRETRTEKLFF. The chain couples TRBV28 to TRBJ1-4, with unresolved D. Trimming stripped 4 bases from V and 8 bases from J, with 17 bases between. This CDR3 is built from 15 residues. Germline CDR1 is MDHEN and CDR2 is SYDVKM.